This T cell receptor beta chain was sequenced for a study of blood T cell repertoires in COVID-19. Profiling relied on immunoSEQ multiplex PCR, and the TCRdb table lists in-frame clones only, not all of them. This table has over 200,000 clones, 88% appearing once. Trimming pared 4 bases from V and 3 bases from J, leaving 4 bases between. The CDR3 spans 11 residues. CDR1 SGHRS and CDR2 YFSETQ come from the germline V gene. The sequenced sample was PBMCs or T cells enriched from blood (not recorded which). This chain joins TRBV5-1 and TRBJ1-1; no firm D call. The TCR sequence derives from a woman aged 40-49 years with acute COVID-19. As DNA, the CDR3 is TGCGCCAGCAGCCGTGACACTGAAGCTTTCTTT. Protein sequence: CASSRDTEAFF.